The rows below give T cell receptor beta chains drawn from one sample of a study of OX40 agonist ivuxolimab in advanced cancers. Libraries were prepared by immunoSEQ multiplex PCR; TCRdb keeps only in-frame clonotypes and omits some of them. The table has approximately 90,000 clones, roughly nine tenths seen once. The material sequenced was CD4+ or CD8+ T cells sorted from blood, taken in a trial of the OX40 agonist ivuxolimab. The receptor set was obtained from an adult with an advanced solid tumor such as melanoma, head and neck, liver or kidney cancer. Both conserved end residues are part of each CDR3. D genes are given only for firm matches. Only part of the rows carry a size: once, few, many, or a class if the clone is expanded.

j_call: TRBJ2-2
d_call: .
v_call: TRBV9
clone_size: .
cdr3_aa: CASSQEQGVGELFF
cdr3_nt: TGTGCCAGCAGCCAGGAGCAGGGTGTCGGGGAGCTGTTTTTT

j_call: TRBJ1-4
d_call: .
v_call: TRBV7-8
clone_size: .
cdr3_aa: CASSGRSSNEKLFF
cdr3_nt: TGTGCCAGCAGCGGGAGATCGTCAAACGAAAAACTGTTTTTT

j_call: TRBJ2-5
d_call: TRBD2
v_call: TRBV30
clone_size: .
cdr3_aa: CAWRGGGSETQYF
cdr3_nt: TGTGCCTGGAGAGGCGGGGGATCAGAGACCCAGTACTTC

j_call: TRBJ2-5
d_call: .
v_call: TRBV9
clone_size: .
cdr3_aa: CASSRTALETQYF
cdr3_nt: TGTGCCAGCAGCAGGACAGCCCTAGAGACCCAGTACTTC

j_call: TRBJ2-7
d_call: TRBD1
v_call: TRBV27
clone_size: .
cdr3_aa: CASSPRRQGAYEQYF
cdr3_nt: TGTGCCAGCAGCCCAAGGAGGCAGGGGGCTTACGAGCAGTACTTC

j_call: TRBJ2-7
d_call: TRBD2
v_call: TRBV2
clone_size: .
cdr3_aa: CASSRLAGGPYEQYF
cdr3_nt: TGTGCCAGCAGTAGACTAGCGGGGGGGCCGTACGAGCAGTACTTC

j_call: TRBJ2-1
d_call: .
v_call: TRBV6-4
clone_size: .
cdr3_aa: CASSGGGTDNEQFF
cdr3_nt: TGTGCCAGCAGTGGAGGGGGGACAGACAATGAGCAGTTCTTC

j_call: TRBJ2-3
d_call: TRBD2
v_call: TRBV18
clone_size: .
cdr3_aa: CASSPPPRDYSTDTQYF
cdr3_nt: TGTGCCAGCTCACCACCCCCGCGGGACTACTCCACAGATACGCAGTATTTT

j_call: TRBJ2-3
d_call: .
v_call: TRBV28
clone_size: .
cdr3_aa: CASSLAGTDTQYF
cdr3_nt: TGTGCCAGCAGTTTGGCAGGAACAGATACGCAGTATTTT

j_call: TRBJ2-7
d_call: TRBD1
v_call: TRBV7-2
clone_size: once
cdr3_aa: CASSLRQGAREQYF
cdr3_nt: TGTGCCAGCAGCTTGAGACAGGGGGCGAGGGAGCAGTACTTC

j_call: TRBJ2-5
d_call: .
v_call: TRBV29-1
clone_size: .
cdr3_aa: CSVGGRAAEETQYF
cdr3_nt: TGCAGCGTTGGGGGCAGGGCGGCGGAAGAGACCCAGTACTTC

j_call: TRBJ1-3
d_call: .
v_call: TRBV7-8
clone_size: .
cdr3_aa: CASSGGTSGNTIYF
cdr3_nt: TGTGCCAGCAGCGGGGGGACCTCTGGAAACACCATATATTTT

j_call: TRBJ2-1
d_call: TRBD2
v_call: TRBV4-2
clone_size: once
cdr3_aa: CASSQERSGEYNEQFF
cdr3_nt: TGTGCCAGCAGCCAAGAGAGAAGCGGGGAATACAATGAGCAGTTCTTC

j_call: TRBJ2-3
d_call: .
v_call: TRBV7-3
clone_size: .
cdr3_aa: CASSPTTRDTQYF
cdr3_nt: TGTGCCAGCAGCCCGACGACTAGGGATACGCAGTATTTT

j_call: TRBJ2-1
d_call: TRBD2
v_call: TRBV18
clone_size: .
cdr3_aa: CASSPITWVAGSYEQFF
cdr3_nt: TGTGCCAGCTCACCGATTACTTGGGTAGCGGGAAGTTATGAGCAGTTCTTC

j_call: TRBJ2-3
d_call: .
v_call: TRBV5-1
clone_size: once
cdr3_aa: CASSSLGAVTDTQYF
cdr3_nt: TGCGCCAGCAGCTCCCTGGGAGCGGTCACAGATACGCAGTATTTT

j_call: TRBJ1-5
d_call: TRBD1
v_call: TRBV5-8
clone_size: .
cdr3_aa: CASSPGQGYSNQPQHF
cdr3_nt: TGTGCCAGCAGCCCAGGACAGGGTTATAGCAATCAGCCCCAGCATTTT

j_call: TRBJ2-4
d_call: TRBD1
v_call: TRBV5-5
clone_size: .
cdr3_aa: CASSLEPTGVGGAKNIQYF
cdr3_nt: TGTGCCAGCAGCTTGGAACCTACAGGGGTTGGTGGGGCCAAAAACATTCAGTACTTC

j_call: TRBJ1-2
d_call: .
v_call: TRBV7-9
clone_size: .
cdr3_aa: CASSWGDYGYTF
cdr3_nt: TGTGCCAGCAGCTGGGGCGACTATGGCTACACCTTC

j_call: TRBJ1-2
d_call: TRBD1
v_call: TRBV6-5
clone_size: .
cdr3_aa: CASSRDSGPYGYTF
cdr3_nt: TGTGCCAGCAGTCGGGACAGTGGACCGTATGGCTACACCTTC

j_call: TRBJ1-5
d_call: .
v_call: TRBV7-9
clone_size: few
cdr3_aa: CASSFEYSNQPQHF
cdr3_nt: TGTGCCAGCAGCTTCGAGTATAGCAATCAGCCCCAGCATTTT

j_call: TRBJ2-5
d_call: TRBD1
v_call: TRBV11-1
clone_size: once
cdr3_aa: CASEQTGVETQYF
cdr3_nt: TGTGCCAGCGAGCAAACAGGGGTAGAGACCCAGTACTTC

j_call: TRBJ1-4
d_call: .
v_call: TRBV30
clone_size: .
cdr3_aa: CAWSYTGIGEKLFF
cdr3_nt: TGTGCCTGGAGTTATACAGGGATAGGTGAAAAACTGTTTTTT

j_call: TRBJ2-7
d_call: TRBD1
v_call: TRBV7-9
clone_size: .
cdr3_aa: CASSATGTAYEQYF
cdr3_nt: TGTGCCAGCAGCGCTACGGGGACAGCTTACGAGCAGTACTTC

j_call: TRBJ1-2
d_call: .
v_call: TRBV19
clone_size: .
cdr3_aa: CASSARSNYGYTF
cdr3_nt: TGTGCCAGTAGTGCCAGATCTAACTATGGCTACACCTTC

j_call: TRBJ2-3
d_call: .
v_call: TRBV5-1
clone_size: .
cdr3_aa: CASSLTRRETDTQYF
cdr3_nt: TGCGCCAGCAGCTTAACCCGACGGGAGACAGATACGCAGTATTTT

j_call: TRBJ2-2
d_call: .
v_call: TRBV6-5
clone_size: once
cdr3_aa: CASILRGSDTGELFF
cdr3_nt: TGTGCCAGCATCCTGAGGGGTAGCGACACCGGGGAGCTGTTTTTT

j_call: TRBJ2-7
d_call: .
v_call: TRBV4-1
clone_size: .
cdr3_aa: CASSQGRAYEQYF
cdr3_nt: TGCGCCAGCAGCCAAGGTCGGGCCTACGAGCAGTACTTC

j_call: TRBJ1-1
d_call: TRBD1
v_call: TRBV6-1
clone_size: .
cdr3_aa: CASSARTGGATEAFF
cdr3_nt: TGTGCCAGCAGTGCGCGGACAGGGGGTGCAACAGAAGCTTTCTTT

j_call: TRBJ1-5
d_call: .
v_call: TRBV30
clone_size: .
cdr3_aa: CAWSQRFDQPQHF
cdr3_nt: TGTGCCTGGAGCCAGAGGTTCGATCAGCCCCAGCATTTT

j_call: TRBJ2-3
d_call: .
v_call: TRBV4-1
clone_size: .
cdr3_aa: CASSQEEGTSTDTQYF
cdr3_nt: TGCGCCAGCAGCCAAGAGGAGGGTACTAGCACAGATACGCAGTATTTT

j_call: TRBJ1-1
d_call: .
v_call: TRBV11-3
clone_size: .
cdr3_aa: CASSSPTLVGRKTEAFF
cdr3_nt: TGTGCCAGCAGCTCCCCGACCCTCGTAGGGAGGAAGACTGAAGCTTTCTTT

j_call: TRBJ1-4
d_call: TRBD1
v_call: TRBV5-5
clone_size: .
cdr3_aa: CASRYNRGGTNEKLFF
cdr3_nt: TGTGCCAGCAGATACAACAGGGGGGGAACTAATGAAAAACTGTTTTTT

j_call: TRBJ1-4
d_call: .
v_call: TRBV29-1
clone_size: .
cdr3_aa: CSVEPGAQEKLFF
cdr3_nt: TGCAGCGTTGAGCCCGGGGCACAGGAAAAACTGTTTTTT

j_call: TRBJ1-2
d_call: TRBD1
v_call: TRBV29-1
clone_size: .
cdr3_aa: CSVEAGQGIDGYTF
cdr3_nt: TGCAGCGTTGAGGCCGGACAGGGCATCGATGGCTACACCTTC

j_call: TRBJ1-6
d_call: TRBD1
v_call: TRBV28
clone_size: .
cdr3_aa: CASSPGTGLYNSPLHF
cdr3_nt: TGTGCCAGCAGCCCCGGGACAGGGCTCTATAATTCACCCCTCCACTTT

j_call: TRBJ2-1
d_call: TRBD2
v_call: TRBV9
clone_size: .
cdr3_aa: CASSVGSGNSYNEQFF
cdr3_nt: TGTGCCAGCAGCGTAGGTAGCGGGAACTCCTACAATGAGCAGTTCTTC

j_call: TRBJ1-3
d_call: .
v_call: TRBV9
clone_size: .
cdr3_aa: CASSVVGGNSGNTIYF
cdr3_nt: TGTGCCAGCAGCGTAGTAGGAGGGAACTCTGGAAACACCATATATTTT

j_call: TRBJ1-5
d_call: .
v_call: TRBV7-8
clone_size: .
cdr3_aa: CASSLSGNQPQHF
cdr3_nt: TGTGCCAGCAGCTTAAGCGGCAATCAGCCCCAGCATTTT

j_call: TRBJ2-7
d_call: TRBD1
v_call: TRBV5-4
clone_size: .
cdr3_aa: CASSSGTDYEQYF
cdr3_nt: TGTGCCAGCAGCTCCGGGACAGACTACGAGCAGTACTTC

j_call: TRBJ1-3
d_call: TRBD1
v_call: TRBV6-5
clone_size: .
cdr3_aa: CASSLTGDGNTIYF
cdr3_nt: TGTGCCAGCAGTTTGACAGGGGATGGAAACACCATATATTTT

j_call: TRBJ2-5
d_call: TRBD2
v_call: TRBV4-1
clone_size: .
cdr3_aa: CASSPGSGGAETQYF
cdr3_nt: TGCGCCAGCAGCCCCGGGAGCGGGGGGGCGGAGACCCAGTACTTC

j_call: TRBJ1-2
d_call: .
v_call: TRBV27
clone_size: .
cdr3_aa: CASSLVRVGVGYGYTF
cdr3_nt: TGTGCCAGCAGTTTGGTCAGGGTAGGTGTTGGGTATGGCTACACCTTC

j_call: TRBJ1-5
d_call: .
v_call: TRBV21-1
clone_size: .
cdr3_aa: CASSNPGQGSYSNQPQHF
cdr3_nt: TGTGCCAGCAGCAATCCGGGACAGGGGTCTTATAGCAATCAGCCCCAGCATTTT

j_call: TRBJ2-5
d_call: .
v_call: TRBV6-1
clone_size: .
cdr3_aa: CASKMEEARETQYF
cdr3_nt: TGTGCCAGCAAGATGGAGGAGGCGCGAGAGACCCAGTACTTC

j_call: TRBJ2-2
d_call: .
v_call: TRBV4-2
clone_size: once
cdr3_aa: CASRQGELRGGELFF
cdr3_nt: TGTGCCAGCAGGCAGGGCGAACTAAGAGGCGGGGAGCTGTTTTTT

j_call: TRBJ2-7
d_call: .
v_call: TRBV5-1
clone_size: .
cdr3_aa: CASSQQPGVGYEQYF
cdr3_nt: TGCGCCAGCAGCCAACAGCCGGGGGTGGGCTACGAGCAGTACTTC

j_call: TRBJ2-2
d_call: .
v_call: TRBV29-1
clone_size: .
cdr3_aa: CSVRRDWNTGELFF
cdr3_nt: TGCAGCGTTCGCCGGGACTGGAACACCGGGGAGCTGTTTTTT

j_call: TRBJ2-5
d_call: TRBD2
v_call: TRBV10-3
clone_size: .
cdr3_aa: CASSKGLAVLDF
cdr3_nt: TGTGCCAGCAGCAAAGGACTAGCGGTCCTGGACTTC

j_call: TRBJ1-1
d_call: .
v_call: TRBV29-1
clone_size: .
cdr3_aa: CSVEDLVNAEAFF
cdr3_nt: TGCAGCGTTGAAGATCTAGTCAATGCAGAAGCTTTCTTT

j_call: TRBJ1-1
d_call: TRBD1
v_call: TRBV6-6
clone_size: .
cdr3_aa: CATGGAGVEAFF
cdr3_nt: TGTGCCACAGGGGGCGCGGGGGTTGAAGCTTTCTTT

j_call: TRBJ1-4
d_call: .
v_call: TRBV5-6
clone_size: .
cdr3_aa: CASSLVDGGTNEKLFF
cdr3_nt: TGTGCCAGCAGCTTGGTGGACGGGGGGACTAATGAAAAACTGTTTTTT

j_call: TRBJ1-3
d_call: .
v_call: TRBV6-5
clone_size: .
cdr3_aa: CASSWGRSSGNTIYF
cdr3_nt: TGTGCCAGCAGTTGGGGTCGCAGCTCTGGAAACACCATATATTTT

j_call: TRBJ2-7
d_call: .
v_call: TRBV10-3
clone_size: once
cdr3_aa: CAIMRGQNLERGEQYF
cdr3_nt: TGTGCCATCATGAGGGGACAGAACTTGGAGCGGGGCGAGCAGTACTTC

j_call: TRBJ2-3
d_call: .
v_call: TRBV5-1
clone_size: .
cdr3_aa: CASSLGGYGTDTQYF
cdr3_nt: TGCGCCAGCAGCTTGGGTGGATATGGCACAGATACGCAGTATTTT

j_call: TRBJ1-4
d_call: .
v_call: TRBV25-1
clone_size: .
cdr3_aa: CASSEYLSGAEKLFF
cdr3_nt: TGTGCCAGCAGTGAATATCTCTCTGGGGCTGAAAAACTGTTTTTT

j_call: TRBJ1-5
d_call: TRBD1
v_call: TRBV28
clone_size: .
cdr3_aa: CASSRQGAGVQPQHF
cdr3_nt: TGTGCCAGCAGTCGACAGGGGGCGGGGGTTCAGCCCCAGCATTTT